These T cell receptor beta chains were read from a single sample in a study of blood T cells in healthy people across ages. TCRdb analysed the 5' RACE reads with MiXCR anew, one entry per CDR3 protein. The data show about 1,000,000 distinct CDR3 sequences, under 55% seen once. Sequenced input: blood. The receptors stem from a woman between 55 and 75 years old in good health. Each CDR3 is given with its conserved first and last residue. D genes are given only for firm matches. Clone size appears in some rows only: once, few, many, or a class for an expanded clone.

CDR3aa: CSVLDRGRGANVLTF
CDR3nt: TGCAGCGTTTTGGACAGGGGGCGTGGGGCCAACGTCCTGACTTTC
d_gene: TRBD1
v_gene: TRBV29-1
abundance: few
j_gene: TRBJ2-6

CDR3aa: CASSKTGRYQPQHF
CDR3nt: TGTGCCAGCAGCAAGACAGGGAGGTATCAGCCCCAGCATTTT
d_gene: .
v_gene: TRBV21-1
abundance: .
j_gene: TRBJ1-5

CDR3aa: CASSFIGYTQYF
CDR3nt: TGTGCCAGCAGTTTCATAGGATATACGCAGTATTTT
d_gene: .
v_gene: TRBV28
abundance: .
j_gene: TRBJ2-3

CDR3aa: CASRRGDMANAGELFF
CDR3nt: TGTGCCAGCCGTCGGGGGGACATGGCGAACGCCGGGGAGCTGTTTTTT
d_gene: .
v_gene: TRBV27
abundance: .
j_gene: TRBJ2-2

CDR3aa: CASSSEGYQETQYF
CDR3nt: TGCGCCAGCAGCTCGGAAGGGTACCAAGAGACCCAGTACTTC
d_gene: .
v_gene: TRBV5-1
abundance: .
j_gene: TRBJ2-5

CDR3aa: CASSRTSADQETQYF
CDR3nt: TGTGCCAGCAGCCGTACTAGCGCCGATCAAGAGACCCAGTACTTC
d_gene: TRBD2
v_gene: TRBV27
abundance: .
j_gene: TRBJ2-5

CDR3aa: CASSLTSVPNTGELFF
CDR3nt: TGTGCCAGCAGTTTAACTAGCGTACCGAACACCGGGGAGCTGTTTTTT
d_gene: TRBD2
v_gene: TRBV27
abundance: .
j_gene: TRBJ2-2

CDR3aa: CASSPRRGASPTDTQYF
CDR3nt: TGCGCCAGCAGCCCCCGAAGAGGGGCGAGTCCGACAGATACGCAGTATTTT
d_gene: .
v_gene: TRBV5-1
abundance: .
j_gene: TRBJ2-3

CDR3aa: CASSITGATADTQYF
CDR3nt: TGTGCCAGCAGCATAACAGGGGCCACGGCAGATACGCAGTATTTT
d_gene: TRBD1
v_gene: TRBV7-9
abundance: .
j_gene: TRBJ2-3

CDR3aa: CASSLFSQRADEQYF
CDR3nt: TGTGCCAGCAGCTTATTTAGTCAGAGAGCGGACGAGCAGTACTTC
d_gene: .
v_gene: TRBV11-2
abundance: .
j_gene: TRBJ2-7

CDR3aa: CASSEFRRGHNSPLHF
CDR3nt: TGTGCCAGCAGTGAATTCCGGCGCGGACATAATTCACCCCTCCACTTT
d_gene: .
v_gene: TRBV2
abundance: .
j_gene: TRBJ1-6